This is a list of T cell receptor beta chains from one sample in a study of blood T cells in healthy people across ages. Each CDR3 protein gets one entry after TCRdb re-called the 5' RACE reads with MiXCR. This sample carries approximately 600,000 distinct CDR3 sequences, around three fifths of them seen once, and the ten largest clones take roughly 34%. Material for sequencing was blood. These receptor sequences come from a man aged 60 to 75 in good health. Each CDR3 is given with its conserved first and last residue. D genes are given only for firm matches. For some rows the clone size is stated as once, few or many, or as a class when expanded; others skip it.

size: -
J: TRBJ1-2
D: TRBD1
V: TRBV4-1
DNA: TGCGCCAGCAGCCAGGACAGGACCTCTCCCCCCTATGGCTACACCTTC
CDR3: CASSQDRTSPPYGYTF

size: -
J: TRBJ2-7
D: -
V: TRBV5-6
DNA: TGTGCCAGCAGCTTGGATACAGGGATCTACGAGCAGTACTTC
CDR3: CASSLDTGIYEQYF

size: once
J: TRBJ2-1
D: -
V: TRBV24-1
DNA: TGTGCCACTGGAACCGGGACAAACAATGAGCAGTTCTTC
CDR3: CATGTGTNNEQFF

size: many
J: TRBJ2-6
D: -
V: TRBV11-2
DNA: TGTGCCAGCAGCCTGAGGGTTGAGGCCAACGTCCTGACTTTC
CDR3: CASSLRVEANVLTF

size: few
J: TRBJ2-3
D: TRBD1
V: TRBV4-1
DNA: TGCGCCAGCGGGACAGGGCCAAGAGATACGCAGTATTTT
CDR3: CASGTGPRDTQYF

size: -
J: TRBJ2-3
D: -
V: TRBV3-1
DNA: TGTGCCAGCAGCCAAGATATGACACGCACAGATACGCAGTATTTT
CDR3: CASSQDMTRTDTQYF

size: few
J: TRBJ2-7
D: TRBD2
V: TRBV6-2/TRBV6-3
DNA: TGTGCCAGCAGTGGGGAGGGCGTAACCTACGAGCAGTACTTC
CDR3: CASSGEGVTYEQYF

size: -
J: TRBJ2-7
D: -
V: TRBV7-2
DNA: TGTGCCAGCAGCTTAGGGCAGGGGGAGGTCGAGCAGTACTTC
CDR3: CASSLGQGEVEQYF

size: few
J: TRBJ2-3
D: -
V: TRBV20-1
DNA: TGCAGTTGCCAACCCCCGGGTCAGAACACAGATACGCAGTATTTT
CDR3: CSCQPPGQNTDTQYF

size: -
J: TRBJ2-7
D: -
V: TRBV10-3
DNA: TGTGCCACCCAGACAAGATTCGAGAGCTACGAGCAGTACTTC
CDR3: CATQTRFESYEQYF

size: -
J: TRBJ2-7
D: TRBD1
V: TRBV18
DNA: TGTGCCAGCTCACCACCGGGACAGGGGTACTTC
CDR3: CASSPPGQGYF

size: -
J: TRBJ2-7
D: -
V: TRBV5-5
DNA: TGTGCCAGCAGCTTTTCGACTGGGGACTCCTACAATGAGCAGTACTTC
CDR3: CASSFSTGDSYNEQYF

size: -
J: TRBJ1-5
D: TRBD1
V: TRBV10-3
DNA: TGTGCCTCTGGGACAGGGGACCTCAATCAGCCCCAGCATTTT
CDR3: CASGTGDLNQPQHF

size: -
J: TRBJ1-6
D: -
V: TRBV20-1
DNA: TGCAGTGCTTCGGGGTCCTTCGATTCACCCCTCCACTTT
CDR3: CSASGSFDSPLHF

size: -
J: TRBJ2-7
D: -
V: TRBV20-1
DNA: TGCAGTGCTAGAGTCCCGGGTACGGGCGAGCAGTACTTC
CDR3: CSARVPGTGEQYF

size: -
J: TRBJ2-4
D: TRBD2
V: TRBV11-2
DNA: TGTGCCAGCAGCTTAGTACCGAGCGGGGTTCTAGCCAAAAACATTCAGTACTTC
CDR3: CASSLVPSGVLAKNIQYF

size: -
J: TRBJ2-1
D: TRBD2
V: TRBV3-1
DNA: TGTGCCAGCAGCCACGGTCAAGCGGGAGGAACCTACAATGAGCAGTTCTTC
CDR3: CASSHGQAGGTYNEQFF

size: -
J: TRBJ1-5
D: -
V: TRBV20-1
DNA: TGCAGTGCTACCCCCACAGGGCCCCAGCCCCAGCATTTT
CDR3: CSATPTGPQPQHF

size: -
J: TRBJ2-1
D: TRBD1
V: TRBV6-2/TRBV6-3
DNA: TGTGCCAGCAGTTCCCCGGGACAGGGGCCCCATGAGCAGTTCTTC
CDR3: CASSSPGQGPHEQFF

size: -
J: TRBJ2-7
D: -
V: TRBV12-5
DNA: TGTGCTAGTGGCCCCGGCCGTCAAGAGCAGTACTTC
CDR3: CASGPGRQEQYF

size: few
J: TRBJ2-6
D: -
V: TRBV27
DNA: TGTGCCAGCAGTTTATCTCGTGGCTCTGGGGCCAACGTCCTGACTTTC
CDR3: CASSLSRGSGANVLTF

size: few
J: TRBJ2-1
D: TRBD2
V: TRBV5-1
DNA: TGCGCCAGCAGCTTGGCTTCGGGGGGGCTTTGGAATGAGCAGTTCTTC
CDR3: CASSLASGGLWNEQFF

size: few
J: TRBJ2-3
D: TRBD2
V: TRBV7-9
DNA: TGTGCCAGCAGCAGGGACTACCAAACGCAGTATTTT
CDR3: CASSRDYQTQYF

size: few
J: TRBJ2-7
D: -
V: TRBV21-1
DNA: TGTGCCAGCAGCTCGGAGGGGTGGGACAGGGGAACTAACGAGCAGTACTTC
CDR3: CASSSEGWDRGTNEQYF

size: -
J: TRBJ2-7
D: -
V: TRBV4-2
DNA: TGTGCCAGCAGCCAACAGGTAGCGGCGGAGCAGTACTTC
CDR3: CASSQQVAAEQYF

size: -
J: TRBJ2-7
D: -
V: TRBV29-1
DNA: TGCAGCGCCTCGGGGGCCTACGAGCAGTACTTC
CDR3: CSASGAYEQYF

size: -
J: TRBJ1-2
D: -
V: TRBV5-1
DNA: TGCGCCAGCAGCCAGGACATCTCTGGGGGTATCTATGGCTACACCTTC
CDR3: CASSQDISGGIYGYTF

size: -
J: TRBJ1-1
D: TRBD1
V: TRBV10-3
DNA: TGTGCCATCAACCGGGACAGGGGTTGGGACACTGAAGCTTTCTTT
CDR3: CAINRDRGWDTEAFF

size: -
J: TRBJ2-3
D: -
V: TRBV13
DNA: TGTGCCAGCAGCTCGACCGGGGGTTTAGATACGCAGTATTTT
CDR3: CASSSTGGLDTQYF

size: -
J: TRBJ2-7
D: TRBD1
V: TRBV29-1
DNA: TGCAGCGTTAGTACGACAGGGGCCTACGAGCAGTACTTC
CDR3: CSVSTTGAYEQYF

size: -
J: TRBJ2-1
D: -
V: TRBV5-1
DNA: TGCGCCAGCAAATATATCGAGGATGAGCAGTTCTTC
CDR3: CASKYIEDEQFF

size: -
J: TRBJ2-5
D: TRBD1
V: TRBV4-1
DNA: TGCACCAGCAGTCGGACAGGGGGACAACAGACCCAGTACTTC
CDR3: CTSSRTGGQQTQYF

size: -
J: TRBJ2-5
D: -
V: TRBV10-1
DNA: TGCGCCAGCAGTGAGTCCGGCAGGGAAGAGACCCAGTACTTC
CDR3: CASSESGREETQYF

size: -
J: TRBJ2-7
D: TRBD1
V: TRBV11-2
DNA: TGTGCCAGCAGCCCGTGGACAGGGAGCTCCTACGAGCAGTACTTC
CDR3: CASSPWTGSSYEQYF

size: -
J: TRBJ2-2
D: -
V: TRBV12-3/TRBV12-4
DNA: TGTGCCAGCAGTTTGGAATCAGGAGGGCATGGCGGGGAGCTGTTTTTT
CDR3: CASSLESGGHGGELFF

size: few
J: TRBJ2-6
D: -
V: TRBV18
DNA: TGTGCCAGCTCCCCCGGAAGGTTCTCTGGGGCCAACGTCCTGACTTTC
CDR3: CASSPGRFSGANVLTF

size: -
J: TRBJ2-1
D: TRBD2
V: TRBV20-1
DNA: TGCAGTGGGGCCCGGGACTACTCCTACAATGAGCAGTTCTTC
CDR3: CSGARDYSYNEQFF

size: few
J: TRBJ2-3
D: -
V: TRBV5-1
DNA: TGCGCCACTTCCACCGGGGGTAACACAGATACGCAGTATTTT
CDR3: CATSTGGNTDTQYF

size: few
J: TRBJ2-7
D: -
V: TRBV4-1
DNA: TGCGCCAGCAGCCAAGAAGAAGGGCGTAGCTCCTACGAGCAGTACTTC
CDR3: CASSQEEGRSSYEQYF

size: few
J: TRBJ2-7
D: TRBD2
V: TRBV9
DNA: TGTGCCAGCAGCGTAGGGGGGGACTACTACGAGCAGTACTTC
CDR3: CASSVGGDYYEQYF

size: -
J: TRBJ2-3
D: -
V: TRBV6-5
DNA: TGTGCCAGCTGTGACTCGCTAACAGATACGCAGTATTTT
CDR3: CASCDSLTDTQYF